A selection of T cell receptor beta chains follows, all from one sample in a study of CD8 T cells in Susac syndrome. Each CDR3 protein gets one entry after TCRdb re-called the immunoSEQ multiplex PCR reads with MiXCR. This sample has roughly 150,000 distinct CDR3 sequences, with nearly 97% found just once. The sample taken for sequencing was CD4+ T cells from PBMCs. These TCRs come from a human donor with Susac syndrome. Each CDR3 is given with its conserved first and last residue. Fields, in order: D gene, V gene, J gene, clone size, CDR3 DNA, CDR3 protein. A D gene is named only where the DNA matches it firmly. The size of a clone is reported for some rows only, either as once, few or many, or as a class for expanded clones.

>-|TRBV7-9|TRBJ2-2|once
TGTGCCAGCAGCTTTGCGTCCGGGGAAGCCGGGGAGCTGTTTTTT
CASSFASGEAGELFF
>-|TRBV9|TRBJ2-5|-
TGTGCCAGCAGCGTAGGACTCGAAGAGACCCAGTACTTC
CASSVGLEETQYF
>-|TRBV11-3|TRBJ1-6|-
TGTGCCAGCACCATTGTTCCACTTCACCGGCCTGATTCACCCCTCCACTTT
CASTIVPLHRPDSPLHF
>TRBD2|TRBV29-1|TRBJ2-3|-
TGCAGCGTCGGGTTTGCGGGAGGCAGCACAGATACGCAGTATTTT
CSVGFAGGSTDTQYF
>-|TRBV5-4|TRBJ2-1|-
TGTGCCAGCAGCTTGGACTTTGCAGGAGCTTACAATGAGCAGTTCTTC
CASSLDFAGAYNEQFF
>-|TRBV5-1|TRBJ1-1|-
TGCGCCAGCAGCTTGGGGGTCATCACTGAAGCCTTCTTT
CASSLGVITEAFF
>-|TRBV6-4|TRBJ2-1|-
TGTGCCGGGGCGGACTGGGGGTTAGACAATGAGCAGTTCTTC
CAGADWGLDNEQFF
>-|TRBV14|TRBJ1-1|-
TGTGCCAGCAGCCAGGGAAGGGGGACTGAAGCTTTCTTT
CASSQGRGTEAFF
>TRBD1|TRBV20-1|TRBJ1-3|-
TGCAGTGCTACAGGACAGGGGGCGGCTGGAAACACCATATATTTT
CSATGQGAAGNTIYF
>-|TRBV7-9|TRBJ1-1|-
TGTGCCAGCAGCTTTTCTAGTGGGCCAGACGAAGCTTTCTTT
CASSFSSGPDEAFF
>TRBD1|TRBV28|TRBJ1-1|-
TGTGCCAGCAGTTTTATTGGGGACAGGGCAGCTTTCTTT
CASSFIGDRAAFF
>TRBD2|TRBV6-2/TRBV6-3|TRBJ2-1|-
TGTGCCAGCAGTGGGACTAGCGGGAGGGCCATCGGTGAGCAGTTCTTC
CASSGTSGRAIGEQFF
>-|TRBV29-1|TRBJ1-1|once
TGCAGCGTTGAAAGAATGAACACTGAAGCTTTCTTT
CSVERMNTEAFF
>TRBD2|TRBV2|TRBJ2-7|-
TGTGCCAGCAGTGGAGGGAGGTCTAGCGGGATTGCCGAGCAGTACTTC
CASSGGRSSGIAEQYF
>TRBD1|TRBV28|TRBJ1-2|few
TGTGCCAGCAGTTCGCGACAGGGCCGCTACACCTTC
CASSSRQGRYTF
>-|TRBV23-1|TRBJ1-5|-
TGCGCCAGCAGTCAATCGTCAGGGGCAGCCCAGCATTTT
CASSQSSGAAQHF
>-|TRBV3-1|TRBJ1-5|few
TGTGCCAGCAGCCAAGATGGGGGAAATCAGCCCCAGCATTTT
CASSQDGGNQPQHF
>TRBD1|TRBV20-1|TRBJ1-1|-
TGCAGTGCTAGGAGACAGGGGCCCTACACTGAAGCTTTCTTT
CSARRQGPYTEAFF
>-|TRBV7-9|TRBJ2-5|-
TGTGCCAGCAACCCGAGTGAGGGGTTCACAGAGACCCAGTACTTC
CASNPSEGFTETQYF